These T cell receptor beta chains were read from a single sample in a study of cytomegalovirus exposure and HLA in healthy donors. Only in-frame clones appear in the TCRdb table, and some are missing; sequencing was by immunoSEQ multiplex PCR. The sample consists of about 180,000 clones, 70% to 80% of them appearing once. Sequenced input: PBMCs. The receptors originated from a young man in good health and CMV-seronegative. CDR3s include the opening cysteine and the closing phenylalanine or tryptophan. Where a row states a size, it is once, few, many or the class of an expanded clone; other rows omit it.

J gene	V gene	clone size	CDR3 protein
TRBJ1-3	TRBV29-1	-	CSVRPGTGSSGNTIYF
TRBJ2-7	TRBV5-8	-	CASSRTGVLTSEQYF
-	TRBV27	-	CASGRRGTYEQYF
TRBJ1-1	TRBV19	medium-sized	CASSIPGDVAEAFF
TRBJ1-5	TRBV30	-	CAWSAGSNQPQHF
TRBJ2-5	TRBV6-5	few	CASSYSLGIGETQYF
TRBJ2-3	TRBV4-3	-	CASSHGGGTGRTDTQYF
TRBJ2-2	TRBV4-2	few	CASSPGAGGHTGELFF
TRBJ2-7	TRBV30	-	CAWSVLGTLPSYEQYF
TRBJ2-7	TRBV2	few	CASRPNMDRGLNEQYF
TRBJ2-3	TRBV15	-	CATSRGDRATDTQYF
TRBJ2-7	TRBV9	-	CASSVTGWGEQYF
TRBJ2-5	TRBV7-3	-	CASSFRRQETQYF
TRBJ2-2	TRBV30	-	CAWSHLGGALPTGELFF
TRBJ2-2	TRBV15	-	CATSPKQGWNTGELFF
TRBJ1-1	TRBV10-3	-	CASSEEGMGYTEAFF
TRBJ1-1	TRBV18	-	CASSPTTWTGLEAFF
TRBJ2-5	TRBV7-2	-	CATHFIGGRQETQYF
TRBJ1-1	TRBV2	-	CASSSLTGEVTEAFF
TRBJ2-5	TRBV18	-	CASSPGPTPQETQYF
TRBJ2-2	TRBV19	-	CATPTSGAPTNTGELFF
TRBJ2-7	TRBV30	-	CAWSVSRDEQYF
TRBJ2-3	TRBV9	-	CASSPGPFKGDTQYF